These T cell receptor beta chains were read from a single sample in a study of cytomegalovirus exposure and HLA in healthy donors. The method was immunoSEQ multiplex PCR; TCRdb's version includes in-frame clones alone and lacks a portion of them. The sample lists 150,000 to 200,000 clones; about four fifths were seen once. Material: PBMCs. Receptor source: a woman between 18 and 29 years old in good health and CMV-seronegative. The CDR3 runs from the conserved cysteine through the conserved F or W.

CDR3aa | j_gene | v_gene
CASSLAGGSSPLHF | TRBJ1-6 | TRBV5-6
CASRDRGNTEAFF | TRBJ1-1 | TRBV11-3
CASSQAGVASGNTIYF | TRBJ1-3 | TRBV6-6
CASSKVTGTYNEQFF | TRBJ2-1 | TRBV11-2
CASSSGVGGLEETQYF | TRBJ2-5 | TRBV11-3
CASSLWAGGVDTQYF | TRBJ2-3 | TRBV4-1
CASSLLSQGFSYEQYF | NA | TRBV7-9
CASSPASGSYEQYF | NA | TRBV28
CASSRDTGTGGEKLFF | TRBJ1-4 | TRBV4-1
CASSFPQVWGQYNEQFF | TRBJ2-1 | TRBV19
CASSLLPGLAVPTSTDTQYF | TRBJ2-3 | TRBV27
CATSKIGQGLRTSPLHF | TRBJ1-6 | TRBV15
CASSPDRGRTEAFF | TRBJ1-1 | TRBV5-4
CASSQDLAGVGGELFF | TRBJ2-2 | TRBV4-2
CASSPQGWGGTSGELFF | TRBJ2-2 | TRBV27
CASSLAALADTQYF | TRBJ2-3 | TRBV5-4
CSVLPGTGGEKLFF | TRBJ1-4 | TRBV29-1
CASSDKRTGALLLNTEAFF | TRBJ1-1 | TRBV21-1
CASSAGSRSTNEKLFF | TRBJ1-4 | TRBV27
CASSQDRTGEQVDTEAFF | TRBJ1-1 | TRBV4-1
CASSFSAIAGGSGTGELFF | TRBJ2-2 | TRBV7-9
CASSFDQTIYTQYF | TRBJ2-5 | TRBV7-9
CASSQDPRVLSYEQYF | TRBJ2-7 | TRBV4-1
CASSLARGWYYGYTF | TRBJ1-2 | TRBV7-8
CASSLALAGGAYNEQFF | TRBJ2-1 | TRBV5-1
CASSEDGGYNEQFF | TRBJ2-1 | TRBV6-1
CASSIRAGGLGQPQHF | TRBJ1-5 | TRBV19
CASSEGGQGGTYEQYF | TRBJ2-7 | TRBV18
CASSLGVNTEAFF | TRBJ1-1 | TRBV5-1
CASSPPIYGYTF | TRBJ1-2 | TRBV28
CASSQRTGGSYEQYF | TRBJ2-7 | TRBV4-2
CASSLFQGSGNQPQHF | TRBJ1-5 | TRBV5-8
CASSPPPTSGTDTQYF | TRBJ2-3 | TRBV18
CASIDRGSNQPQHF | TRBJ1-5 | TRBV6-4
CESGDNYNEQFF | TRBJ2-1 | TRBV2
CASSPRRTGGLETQYF | TRBJ2-5 | TRBV11-3
CASSIGGEGTNEKLFF | TRBJ1-4 | TRBV19
CASSSNSAGGRETQYF | TRBJ2-5 | TRBV27
CASSSGDRVPSGYTF | TRBJ1-2 | TRBV7-9
CSSSWGFSETQYF | TRBJ2-5 | TRBV7-9
CASSGDREQRHEQFF | TRBJ2-1 | TRBV5-8
CASSLSPLGQGVPYEQYF | NA | TRBV27
CASSLETGFTEAFF | TRBJ1-1 | TRBV7-6
CAISGGDSMPLTDTQYF | TRBJ2-3 | TRBV10-3
CASSQDRDTDTQYF | TRBJ2-3 | TRBV4-3
CASSFGTEIGSPLHF | TRBJ1-6 | TRBV5-4
CAWSPTGQGKAFF | TRBJ1-1 | TRBV30